Detailed here is one T cell receptor (beta chain). Its antigen is undetermined. The CDR3 spans 13 residues. V was shortened by 2 bases and J by 1 base, with 5 bases between the two germline ends. Looked up from germline, CDR1 is MGHRA and CDR2 is YSYEKL. Assay used: immunoSEQ multiplex PCR; TCRdb lists only in-frame clones, some missing. This sample has more than 50,000 clones, with about 91% found just once. The data belong to a study of OX40 agonist ivuxolimab in advanced cancers. Study details: Patients were under 90% male with ages about 20 to 79, mean about 54.

Study results and caveats: The 0.1-3.0 mg/kg partial responders had among the lowest clonal expansion.

This sequence originates from an adult with an advanced solid tumor such as melanoma, head and neck, liver or kidney cancer. V is TRBV4-1 and J is TRBJ1-1; D is unresolved. The source was CD4+ or CD8+ T cells sorted from blood, collected in a trial of the OX40 agonist ivuxolimab. The CDR3 sequence is CASSQTANTEAFF. The CDR3 nucleotides read TGCGCCAGCAGCCAAACAGCGAACACTGAAGCTTTCTTT.